These T cell receptor beta chains were read from a single sample in a study of T cell repertoires in cytomegalovirus infection. TCRdb reprocessed the reads with MiXCR, giving one entry per CDR3 protein. The table lists under 600,000 distinct CDR3 sequences, approximately 15% of them singletons, with more than 20% in the top ten. What was sequenced was CD8+ T cells from PBMCs. The receptor set was obtained from a human donor in good health (CMV status not recorded). Some clones in this sample may be carry-over from other donors' samples. The CDR3 runs from the conserved cysteine through the conserved F or W. The order of the fields is clone size, V gene, D gene, J gene, CDR3 DNA, CDR3 protein. The D gene is left open where the match is weak. The size field is filled for only some rows; it gives once, few, many or a size class.

many	TRBV14	TRBD2	TRBJ2-1	TGTGCCAGCAGCCAAGCCGGGACTAGCGGGTGGACTAGCTCCTACAATGAGCAGTTCTTC	CASSQAGTSGWTSSYNEQFF
many	TRBV7-6	NA	TRBJ1-2	TGTGCCCCCTACTTTCGCCCCGACGGCGGCTACACCTTC	CAPYFRPDGGYTF
many	TRBV7-9	TRBD1	TRBJ1-2	TGTGCCAGCAGCTCCCTAAGTCCCGGGGACAGGGTCCCTGGCTACACCTTC	CASSSLSPGDRVPGYTF
many	TRBV12-5	NA	TRBJ1-5	TGTGCTAGTGGTATCGGCGGGGAGGGCAATCAGCCCCAGCATTTT	CASGIGGEGNQPQHF
many	TRBV11-1	TRBD1	TRBJ2-1	TGTGCCAGCAGCCTGAGGACAGGGGGCTTCAGCAATGAGCAGTTCTTC	CASSLRTGGFSNEQFF
NA	TRBV29-1	NA	TRBJ1-2	TGCAGCGTTGAAGATCGTCAGGGCGTCTATGGCTACACCTTC	CSVEDRQGVYGYTF
NA	TRBV20-1	TRBD2	TRBJ2-3	TGCAGTGCTAGCTATGCCGGACTAGCGGGAGTCGGGGCAGATACGCAGTATTTT	CSASYAGLAGVGADTQYF
NA	TRBV9	TRBD2	TRBJ2-3	TGTGCCAGCACCCAAACAAACGGGACTAGCGGGGTTAGCACAGATACGCAGTATTTT	CASTQTNGTSGVSTDTQYF
many	TRBV7-8	NA	TRBJ1-3	TGTGCCAGCAGCTTAAGTCCAGAAAAGGGGCGGATGTCTGGAAACACCATATATTTT	CASSLSPEKGRMSGNTIYF
many	TRBV6-7	TRBD2	TRBJ2-1	TGTGCCAGCAGTCTCGGACTAGCGGGTTGGCCTGGGGGTTACAATGAGCAGTTCTTC	CASSLGLAGWPGGYNEQFF
many	TRBV12-3/TRBV12-4	NA	TRBJ2-7	TGTGCCAGCAGTTCGGGAGACAGTCTTTACGAGCAGTACTTC	CASSSGDSLYEQYF
many	TRBV6-5	NA	TRBJ2-7	TGTGCCAGCAGTTACCGGGACACCACCTACGAGCAGTACTTC	CASSYRDTTYEQYF
NA	TRBV9	NA	TRBJ2-2	TGTGCCAGCAGCGGTTTCACCGGGGAGCTGTTTTTT	CASSGFTGELFF